This T cell receptor beta chain was documented in a study of cytomegalovirus exposure and HLA in healthy donors. Study overall: Under 85% of a few hundred genotyped donors fell in the Caucasian-associated ancestry cluster. General study points: According to the study, around 160 TCR beta chains were cytomegalovirus-associated. In an earlier analysis, productive rearrangement rates for most beta V segments clustered near 87% or 30%.

Amplification used 60 Vbeta primers and 13 Jbeta primers. Produced via immunoSEQ multiplex PCR; TCRdb's table is partial and in-frame only. The sample gives 140,000 to 150,000 clones, about 80% of which show up once; roughly 4.8% is in the top ten. In the case of this clone: Its antigen is not identified.

Despite likely unrecorded immune exposures, the donors were nominally healthy at the time of sampling. Germline V CDR1 and CDR2: SGHRS, YFSETQ. The ends lost 4 bases at V and 5 bases at J; junction bases unmatched: 7. CDR3 length: 14 amino acids. This TCR was sampled from a man aged 35 to 55 in good health and CMV-seronegative. Sequenced material: PBMCs. The V gene is TRBV5-1, the J gene TRBJ2-5; 8 bases are shared with TRBD2. The CDR3 loop reads CASSPRTSRETQYF. The CDR3 nucleotides read TGCGCCAGCAGCCCGAGGACTAGCAGGGAGACCCAGTACTTC.